These 10 T cell receptor beta chains were all obtained from the same sample, sequenced in a study of Ad26.COV2.S vaccination and SARS-CoV-2 variants. Treatment reported: some 20 received Ad26.COV2.S at low or high dose, single or two shots; several received placebo; per-sample allocation not given. All samples were drawn on day 63, counting from the first vaccine or placebo injection. The protocol was immunoSEQ multiplex PCR, while the TCRdb copy is restricted to in-frame clones and leaves out a portion. There are about 480,000 clones in the sample; roughly 87% occur only once, and more than 10% lies in the top ten. The sample in question was peripheral blood, obtained in a trial of Ad26.COV2.S vaccine versus placebo. Receptors were obtained from a person between 18 and 65 years old who received the Ad26.COV2.S COVID-19 vaccine or a placebo.

This CDR3 is CASSLGGGPETQYF. CDR3 sequence (DNA): TGTGCCAGTAGCCTAGGGGGGGGACCAGAGACCCAGTACTTC. The chain is built from TRBV19 and TRBJ2-5, with a possible D match to TRBD2 (7 bases). Germline CDR1 reads LNHDA; CDR2 reads SQIVND (reference sequence). The CDR3 loop spans 14 amino acids. V dropped 6 bases and J dropped 4 bases, with 15 bases sitting between them.

The chain combines TRBV7-3 with TRBJ1-1; TRBD1 is a possible D gene (5 bases). This CDR3 is 14 amino acids long. V lost 5 bases and J lost 1, with 11 bases in between. Germline CDR1 is SGHTA and CDR2 is FQGTGA. The CDR3 DNA reads TGTGCCAGCAGCCAAAGGGGCCAGAACACTGAAGCTTTCTTT. Protein product: CASSQRGQNTEAFF.

The chain employs TRBV14 and TRBJ2-5; possible D gene TRBD2, 7 bases. This CDR3 is 14 amino acids long. Germline V gives CDR1 SGHDN, CDR2 FVKESK. The ends were cut back, 1 base at V and 5 bases at J, with 11 bases in the middle. The CDR3 DNA is TGTGCCAGCAGCCAAGTGGGAGGGGGTGAGACCCAGTACTTC. This sequence encodes CASSQVGGGETQYF.

This clone was detected a few times. The chain recombines TRBV3-1 (or the pseudogene TRBV3-2) with TRBJ1-2; D is possibly TRBD1 (6 bases). Germline CDR1 and CDR2: LGHDT and YNNKEL (reference sequence). CDR3 length: 14 amino acids. Trimming took off 4 bases at V and 5 bases at J, with 14 bases between the two ends. The CDR3 sequence: CASSPQTGRYGYTF. CDR3 DNA: TGTGCCAGCAGCCCACAGACAGGCCGGTATGGCTACACCTTC.

This sequence joins TRBV7-7 and TRBJ2-2, with 8 positions matching TRBD1. V was pared by 5 bases and J by 7 bases, with 9 bases of the junction left unmatched. From germline, CDR1 is SSHAT and CDR2 FNYEAQ (reference sequence). This CDR3 contains 15 residues. CDR3 in DNA: TGTGCCAGCAGCCCATCGACAGGGGCAAACGGGGAGCTGTTTTTT. This translates into CASSPSTGANGELFF.

This clone was recorded once. The J gene is TRBJ2-7, the V gene TRBV4-2; weak D call: TRBD2 (6 bases). The germline CDR1 and CDR2 sequences are LGHNA and YNFKEQ. This CDR3 spans 17 amino acids. V gave up 0 bases and J gave up 1 base, with 16 bases separating them. CDR3 in amino acids: CASSQDLSRDFSYEQYF. The CDR3 DNA follows: TGTGCCAGCAGCCAAGATTTGTCCCGGGACTTTTCCTACGAGCAGTACTTC.

Written as DNA, the CDR3 is TGTGCCTGGGCCCCAGGGGGAGCAGGCTACACCTTC. This sequence encodes CAWAPGGAGYTF. The chain uses TRBV30 and TRBJ1-2; 7 positions agree with TRBD1. The junction had 8 bases not matched to a gene; V was cut back by 5 bases and J by 8 bases. CDR3 length: 12 residues. Germline loops: CDR1 GTSNPN, CDR2 SVGIG (reference sequence). Combining the CDR3 with reference TRBV30 and TRBJ1-2 gives the whole variable domain SQTIHQWPATLVQPVGSPLSLECTVEGTSNPNLYWYRQAAGRGLQLLFYSVGIGQISSEVPQNLSASRPQDRQFILSSKKLLLSDSGFYLCAWAPGGAGYTFGSGTRLTVV.

This clone was counted a single time. The chain is built from TRBV29-1 and TRBJ2-1; tentative D call: TRBD2 (6 bases). V was clipped by 2 bases and J by 7 bases, with 15 bases between them. Germline assignment: CDR1 SQVTM and CDR2 ANQGSEA. This CDR3 has 14 residues. In DNA form, the CDR3 reads TGCAGCGTTGAACTTGCGGGTAGCGGTAATGAGCAGTTCTTC. This encodes CSVELAGSGNEQFF.

The V call is TRBV2, the J call TRBJ2-7; no clear D. The germline V gene encodes CDR1 SNHLY and CDR2 FYNNEI. Between the trimmed V and J ends, which lost 7 bases and 2 bases, there was a span of 18 bases. The CDR3 has 15 amino acids. CDR3 sequence: CASNGPTLDPYEQYF. CDR3 bases: TGTGCCAGCAACGGGCCGACCCTAGATCCCTACGAGCAGTACTTC.

This clone occurred a few times. This chain connects TRBV30 to TRBJ2-1; no firm D call. This CDR3 is built from 13 residues. CDR1 GTSNPN and CDR2 SVGIG come from the germline V gene (reference sequence). The V end was cut by 8 bases, the J end by 0 bases, with 11 bases between. The CDR3 is CAASGSSYNEQFF. The CDR3, as DNA: TGTGCCGCGTCCGGAAGCTCCTACAATGAGCAGTTCTTC.